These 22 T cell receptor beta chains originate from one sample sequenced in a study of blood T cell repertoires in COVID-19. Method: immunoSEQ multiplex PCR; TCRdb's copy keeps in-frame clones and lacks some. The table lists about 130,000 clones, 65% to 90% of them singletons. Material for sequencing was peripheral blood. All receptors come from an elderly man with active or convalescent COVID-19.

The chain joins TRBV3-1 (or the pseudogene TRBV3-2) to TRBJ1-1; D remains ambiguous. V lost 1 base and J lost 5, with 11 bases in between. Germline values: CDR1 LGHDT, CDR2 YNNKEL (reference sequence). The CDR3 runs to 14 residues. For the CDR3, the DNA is TGTGCCAGCAGCCAAGCCGCAGGTGGGACTGAAGCTTTCTTT. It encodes CASSQAAGGTEAFF.

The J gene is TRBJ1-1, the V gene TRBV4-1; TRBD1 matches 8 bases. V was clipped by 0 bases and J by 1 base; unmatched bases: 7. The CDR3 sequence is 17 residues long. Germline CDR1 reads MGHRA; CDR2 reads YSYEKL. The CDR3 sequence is CASSQEAADRGNTEAFF. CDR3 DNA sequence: TGCGCCAGCAGCCAAGAGGCCGCCGACAGGGGGAACACTGAAGCTTTCTTT.

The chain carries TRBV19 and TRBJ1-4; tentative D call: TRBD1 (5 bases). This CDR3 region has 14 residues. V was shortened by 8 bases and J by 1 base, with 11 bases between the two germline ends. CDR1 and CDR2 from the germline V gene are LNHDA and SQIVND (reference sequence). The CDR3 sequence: CASGPQGTNEKLFF. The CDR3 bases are TGTGCCAGTGGCCCCCAGGGAACTAATGAAAAACTGTTTTTT.

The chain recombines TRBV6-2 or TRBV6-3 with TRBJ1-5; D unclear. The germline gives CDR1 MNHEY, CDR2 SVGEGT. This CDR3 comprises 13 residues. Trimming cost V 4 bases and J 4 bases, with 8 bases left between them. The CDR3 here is CASSLFGNQPQHF. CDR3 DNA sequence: TGTGCCAGCAGTTTATTCGGGAATCAGCCCCAGCATTTT.

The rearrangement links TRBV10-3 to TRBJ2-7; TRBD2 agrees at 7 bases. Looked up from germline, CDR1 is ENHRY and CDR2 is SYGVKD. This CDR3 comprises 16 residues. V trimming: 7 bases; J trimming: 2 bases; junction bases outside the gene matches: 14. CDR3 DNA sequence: TGTGCCATCATGGAGGTAGCGGGTCCTTCGGCCTACGAGCAGTACTTC. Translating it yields CAIMEVAGPSAYEQYF.

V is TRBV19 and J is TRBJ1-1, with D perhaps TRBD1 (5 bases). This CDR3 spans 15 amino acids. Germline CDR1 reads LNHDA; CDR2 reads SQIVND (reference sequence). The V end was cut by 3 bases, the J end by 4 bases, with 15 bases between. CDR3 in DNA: TGTGCCAGTAGTATCTGGGGCTCCCTTGGCACTGAAGCTTTCTTT. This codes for CASSIWGSLGTEAFF.

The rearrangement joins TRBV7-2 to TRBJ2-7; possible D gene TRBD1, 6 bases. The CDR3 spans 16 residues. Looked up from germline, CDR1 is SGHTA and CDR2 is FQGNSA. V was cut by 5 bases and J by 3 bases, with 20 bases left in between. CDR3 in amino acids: CASSLTSGTPVYEQYF. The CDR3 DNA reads TGTGCCAGCAGCCTCACCTCCGGGACACCAGTCTACGAGCAGTACTTC.

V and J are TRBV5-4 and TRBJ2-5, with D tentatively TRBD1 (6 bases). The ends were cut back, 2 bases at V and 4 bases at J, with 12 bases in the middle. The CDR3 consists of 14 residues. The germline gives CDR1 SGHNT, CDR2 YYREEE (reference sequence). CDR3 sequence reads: CASSFPGTRETQYF. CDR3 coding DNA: TGTGCCAGCAGCTTCCCCGGGACACGAGAGACCCAGTACTTC. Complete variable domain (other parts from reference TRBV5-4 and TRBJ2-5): ETGVTQSPTHLIKTRGQQVTLRCSSQSGHNTVSWYQQALGQGPQFIFQYYREEENGRGNFPPRFSGLQFPNYSSELNVNALELDDSALYLCASSFPGTRETQYFGPGTRLLVL.

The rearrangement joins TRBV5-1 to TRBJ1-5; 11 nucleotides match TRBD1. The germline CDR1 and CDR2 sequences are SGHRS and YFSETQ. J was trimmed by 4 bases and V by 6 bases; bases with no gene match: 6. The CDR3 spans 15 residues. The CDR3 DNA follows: TGCGCCAGCAAATTCGGGACAGGGGGGAATCAGCCCCAGCATTTT. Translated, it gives CASKFGTGGNQPQHF.

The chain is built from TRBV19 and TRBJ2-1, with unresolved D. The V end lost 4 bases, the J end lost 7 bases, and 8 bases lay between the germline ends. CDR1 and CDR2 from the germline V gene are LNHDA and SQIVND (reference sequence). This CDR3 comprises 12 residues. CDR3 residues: CASSRQTNEQFF. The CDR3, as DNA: TGTGCCAGTAGTAGACAAACAAATGAGCAGTTCTTC.

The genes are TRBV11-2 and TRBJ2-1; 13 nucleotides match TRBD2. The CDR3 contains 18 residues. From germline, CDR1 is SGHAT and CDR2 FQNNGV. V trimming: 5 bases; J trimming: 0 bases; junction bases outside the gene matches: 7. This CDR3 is CASSLDRTSGSSYNEQFF. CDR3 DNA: TGTGCCAGCAGCCTTGACAGGACTAGCGGGAGCTCCTACAATGAGCAGTTCTTC.

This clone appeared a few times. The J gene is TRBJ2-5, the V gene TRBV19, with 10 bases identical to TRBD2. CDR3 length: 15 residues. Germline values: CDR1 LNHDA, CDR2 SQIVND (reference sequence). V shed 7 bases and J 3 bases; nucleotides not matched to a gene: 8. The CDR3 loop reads CASNSGRAGEETQYF. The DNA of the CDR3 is TGTGCCAGTAACAGCGGGAGGGCCGGAGAAGAGACCCAGTACTTC.

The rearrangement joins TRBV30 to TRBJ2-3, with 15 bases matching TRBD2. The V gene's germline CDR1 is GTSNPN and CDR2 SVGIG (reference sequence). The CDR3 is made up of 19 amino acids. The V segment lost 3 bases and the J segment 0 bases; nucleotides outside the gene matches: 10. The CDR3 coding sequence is TGTGCCTGGAGAGACCCGGGACTAGCGGGAGGCCCTAGCACAGATACGCAGTATTTT. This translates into CAWRDPGLAGGPSTDTQYF.

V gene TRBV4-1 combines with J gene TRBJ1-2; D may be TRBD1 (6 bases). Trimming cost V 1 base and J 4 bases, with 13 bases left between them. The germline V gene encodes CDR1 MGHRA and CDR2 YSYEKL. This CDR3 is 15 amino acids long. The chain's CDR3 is CASSQVEDSLYGYTF. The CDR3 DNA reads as TGCGCCAGCAGCCAAGTAGAGGACAGTCTCTATGGCTACACCTTC.

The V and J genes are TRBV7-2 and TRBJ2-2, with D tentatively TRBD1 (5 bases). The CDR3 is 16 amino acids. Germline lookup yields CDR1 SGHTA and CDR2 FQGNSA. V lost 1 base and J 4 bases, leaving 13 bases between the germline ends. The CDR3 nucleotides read TGTGCCAGCAGCTTAGGTGTAGGACAATTCACCGGGGAGCTGTTTTTT. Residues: CASSLGVGQFTGELFF. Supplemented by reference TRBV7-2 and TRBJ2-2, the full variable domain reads GAGVSQSPSNKVTEKGKDVELRCDPISGHTALYWYRQSLGQGLEFLIYFQGNSAPDKSGLPSDRFSAERTGGSVSTLTIQRTQQEDSAVYLCASSLGVGQFTGELFFGEGSRLTVL.

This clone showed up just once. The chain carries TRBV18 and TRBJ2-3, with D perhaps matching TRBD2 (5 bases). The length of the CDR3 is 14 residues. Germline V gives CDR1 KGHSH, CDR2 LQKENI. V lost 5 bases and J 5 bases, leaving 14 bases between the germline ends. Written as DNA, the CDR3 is TGTGCCAGCTCAATAGGAGGTCAAGGAGATACGCAGTATTTT. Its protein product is CASSIGGQGDTQYF.

CDR3 in DNA: TGTGCCAGCAGCTTAAGGGGCTCTGGGGCCAACGTCCTGACTTTC. It translates to CASSLRGSGANVLTF. V is TRBV7-9 and J is TRBJ2-6; possible D gene TRBD1, 5 bases. This CDR3 has 15 amino acids. The V and J ends lost 2 bases and 0 bases respectively, with 5 bases between them. Germline loops: CDR1 SEHNR, CDR2 FQNEAQ (reference sequence).

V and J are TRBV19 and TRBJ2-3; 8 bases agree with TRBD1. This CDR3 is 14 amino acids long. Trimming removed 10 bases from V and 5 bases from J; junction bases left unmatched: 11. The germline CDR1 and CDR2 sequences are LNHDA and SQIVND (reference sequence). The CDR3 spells CATSGTGSKDTQYF. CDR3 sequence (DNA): TGTGCCACTTCCGGGACAGGTTCGAAAGATACGCAGTATTTT. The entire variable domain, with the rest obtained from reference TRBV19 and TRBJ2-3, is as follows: DGGITQSPKYLFRKEGQNVTLSCEQNLNHDAMYWYRQDPGQGLRLIYYSQIVNDFQKGDIAEGYSVSREKKESFPLTVTSAQKNPTAFYLCATSGTGSKDTQYFGPGTRLTVL.

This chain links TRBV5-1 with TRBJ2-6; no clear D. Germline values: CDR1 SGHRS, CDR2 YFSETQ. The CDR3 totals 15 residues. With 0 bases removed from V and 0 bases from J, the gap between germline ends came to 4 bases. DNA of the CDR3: TGCGCCAGCAGCTTGGTAGCCTCTGGGGCCAACGTCCTGACTTTC. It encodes CASSLVASGANVLTF.

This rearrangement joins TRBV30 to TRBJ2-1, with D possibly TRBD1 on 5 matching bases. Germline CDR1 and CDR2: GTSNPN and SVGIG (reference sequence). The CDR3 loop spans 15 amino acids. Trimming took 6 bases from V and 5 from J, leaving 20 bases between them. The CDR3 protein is CACAGFAGIHNEQFF. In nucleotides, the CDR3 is TGTGCCTGCGCTGGGTTTGCAGGGATCCACAATGAGCAGTTCTTC.

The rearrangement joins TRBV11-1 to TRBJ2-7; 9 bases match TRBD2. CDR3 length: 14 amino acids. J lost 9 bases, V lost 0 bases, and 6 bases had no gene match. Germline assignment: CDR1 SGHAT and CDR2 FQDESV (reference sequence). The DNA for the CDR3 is TGTGCCAGCAGCTTAGCCGGGACTAGCCGAAGGCAGTACTTC. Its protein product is CASSLAGTSRRQYF.

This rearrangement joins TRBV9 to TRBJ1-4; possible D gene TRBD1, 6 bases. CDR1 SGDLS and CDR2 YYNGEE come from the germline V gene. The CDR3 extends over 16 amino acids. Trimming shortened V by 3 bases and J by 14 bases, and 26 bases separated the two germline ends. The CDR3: CASSADGPGHSLQLFF. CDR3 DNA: TGTGCCAGCAGCGCCGACGGTCCGGGACATAGCCTCCAGCTGTTTTTT.